The 9 T cell receptor beta chains below were found in one sample sequenced in a study of T cells after yellow fever vaccination. Via MiXCR, TCRdb re-called the 5' RACE reads, giving one row per CDR3 protein. The top ten clones hold around 17% of a sample with roughly 310,000 distinct CDR3 sequences, 8.7% of them seen once. Sequencing used PBMCs, obtained on the day of the first yellow fever vaccination. The source of these receptors is a man younger than 35 who received the YFV17D yellow fever vaccine.

This clonotype has only a few counts. This chain joins TRBV3-1 and TRBJ1-3, with D unclear. CDR3 length: 13 residues. Germline V CDR1 and CDR2: LGHDT, YNNKEL (reference sequence). The CDR3 is CGTSGLSGNTIYF. The CDR3 region has the DNA TGTGGGACCTCCGGACTTTCTGGAAACACCATATATTTT.

This clonotype was seen only a few times. The V and J genes are TRBV4-2 and TRBJ2-5; D not certain. V lost 0 bases, J lost 4 bases, and 15 bases lay in between. The CDR3 is 16 amino acids. Per germline, CDR1 LGHNA and CDR2 YNFKEQ. This CDR3 reads CASSQDSYGLPETQYF. DNA for the CDR3: TGTGCCAGCAGCCAAGATTCGTACGGTTTACCAGAGACCCAGTACTTC.

The sample holds a few counts of this clonotype. The CDR3 spells CASSLGAGLLNTEAFF. The DNA for the CDR3 is TGTGCCAGCAGCTTAGGGGCAGGCCTACTGAACACTGAAGCTTTCTTT. This chain connects TRBV7-9 to TRBJ1-1; D is uncertain. The V end lost 1 base, the J end lost 0 bases, and 12 bases lay between the germline ends. The CDR3 has 16 residues. Germline V gene sequence: CDR1 SEHNR, CDR2 FQNEAQ (reference sequence).

The chain combines TRBV18 with TRBJ2-7; perhaps D is TRBD1 or TRBD2 (6 bases each). The CDR3 contains 15 residues. Trimming removed 3 bases at V and 5 bases at J, with 17 bases between. The germline CDR1 and CDR2 sequences are KGHSH and LQKENI. CDR3 in DNA: TGTGCCAGCTCACCTTCGGGGGCGCTGAGACACGAGCAGTACTTC. It encodes CASSPSGALRHEQYF.

The chain is built from TRBV5-1 and TRBJ2-3; the D gene is possibly TRBD1 (6 bases). The CDR3 runs to 14 residues. CDR1 and CDR2 (germline): SGHRS, YFSETQ. Trimming stripped 10 bases from V and 2 bases from J, with 17 bases between. The CDR3 spells CACTPGQDTDTQYF. CDR3 nucleotides: TGCGCCTGCACTCCGGGACAAGACACAGATACGCAGTATTTT.

This clonotype turned up a few times. The rearrangement uses TRBV7-9 and TRBJ1-2, with 7 bases matching TRBD1. V lost 1 base and J lost 4; bases outside the gene matches: 9. CDR1 and CDR2 from the germline V gene are SEHNR and FQNEAQ (reference sequence). This CDR3 region has 16 residues. CDR3 in amino acids: CASSLGGQFFSYGYTF. DNA for the CDR3: TGTGCCAGCAGCTTAGGGGGACAGTTTTTTTCCTATGGCTACACCTTC. Filled out from reference TRBV7-9 and TRBJ1-2, the complete variable domain reads DTGVSQNPRHKITKRGQNVTFRCDPISEHNRLYWYRQTLGQGPEFLTYFQNEAQLEKSRLLSDRFSAERPKGSFSTLEIQRTEQGDSAMYLCASSLGGQFFSYGYTFGSGTRLTVV.

This clonotype came up a few times. The chain combines TRBV7-2 with TRBJ2-3; D is unclear. Between the trimmed V and J ends, which lost 1 base and 0 bases, there was a span of 14 bases. This CDR3 comprises 17 residues. Germline lookup yields CDR1 SGHTA and CDR2 FQGNSA. CDR3 bases: TGTGCCAGCAGCTTAGAGCCAGGATCCCCTAGCACAGATACGCAGTATTTT. Translating it yields CASSLEPGSPSTDTQYF.

This chain joins TRBV7-2 and TRBJ1-6, with D perhaps TRBD1 (6 bases). Germline V lookup: CDR1 SGHTA, CDR2 FQGNSA. This CDR3 is 17 amino acids long. Trimming took 3 bases from V and 5 from J, leaving 17 bases between them. CDR3 nucleotide sequence: TGTGCCAGCAGCTTGGGGTCCATACAGGGCCATAATTCACCCCTCCACTTT. Translated: CASSLGSIQGHNSPLHF.

This clonotype was observed a few times. The chain is built from TRBV27 and TRBJ1-5; 9 nucleotides line up with TRBD1. V shed 4 bases, J shed 0 bases, and the junction held 7 bases outside the gene matches. This CDR3 region has 17 residues. The germline gives CDR1 MNHEY, CDR2 SMNVEV (reference sequence). The CDR3: CASSSSTGGLSNQPQHF. The CDR3 region has the DNA TGTGCCAGCAGTTCCTCGACAGGGGGGCTTAGCAATCAGCCCCAGCATTTT.